This TCR beta chain was captured by sequencing in a study of T-cell memory formation after mild COVID-19. In the study overall: TCR clusters showed largely donor specificity. General study results and limits: The study found balanced CD4/CD8 in clones contracting day 15 to 85 and a CD4+ lean in later expanders. SARS-CoV-2 specificity of second-wave clones peaking day 37 was unconfirmed. Cross-reactive memory appears to have joined, as suggested by some responding clones showing up in pre-infection memory.

TCRdb itself ran the 5' RACE reads through MiXCR, one entry per CDR3 protein. The table shows some 64,000 distinct CDR3 sequences, with about a tenth occurring only once. The sample holds a few counts of this clonotype. Its antigen remains unknown. The origin of this receptor is a man aged 18-30 years who had mild COVID-19 (a few samples of this study predate the infection). Cell type and time point are not known. Source material: PBMCs or a T cell subset sorted from them (not recorded which).

CDR3 sequence: CASSQDAGIQYF. The CDR3 DNA reads TGCGCCAGCAGCCAAGATGCAGGTATCCAGTACTTC. This rearrangement joins TRBV4-3 to TRBJ2-5; D is undetermined. V lost 0 bases and J 10 bases, leaving 9 bases between the germline ends. CDR1 and CDR2 (germline): LGHNA, YSLEER. This CDR3 comprises 12 residues.